This T cell receptor (beta chain) was captured in a study of blood T cell repertoires in COVID-19. Study background: Sites across the United States, Italy and Spain contributed samples from acute and convalescent COVID-19.

The CDR3 covers 16 residues. Unmatched junction bases numbered 12, after V lost 2 bases and J lost 7 bases. Germline V lookup: CDR1 SNHLY, CDR2 FYNNEI. Someone with COVID-19 had been met by exposed participants within 2 weeks before study entry. Sequenced by immunoSEQ multiplex PCR; TCRdb stores in-frame clones only, minus some. The sample holds 200,000 to 250,000 clones; around nine tenths are singletons and the top ten take under 4.5%. The receptor comes from a woman aged 25 to 39 who had been exposed to COVID-19. The V and J genes are TRBV2 and TRBJ1-2; 8 positions match TRBD1. The sequenced material came from PBMCs or T cells enriched from blood (not recorded which). CDR3 sequence: CASSEFGLGTGTGYTF. The CDR3 region has the DNA TGTGCCAGCAGTGAATTCGGTCTCGGGACAGGTACTGGCTACACCTTC.